One sample yielded the 7 T cell receptor beta chains listed below, sequenced in a study of CD8 T cells in ankylosing spondylitis (dated by TCRdb to about 2017). The receptor library was made with 5' RACE. Data came from an Illumina HiSeq 2500. TCRdb passed the public sequencing reads through fastp at Q25 and MiXCR, retaining productive beta sequences. Rows merge per CDR3 protein into single entries with the most common DNA and genes. Here the sample has fewer than 200,000 distinct CDR3 sequences; 9.8% occur a single time. The ten largest account for less than 15% of the sample. Sequenced input: blood, either unsorted or a sorted T cell fraction (not recorded which). Receptors originate from a female donor with ankylosing spondylitis or in good health (not recorded which).

This clonotype was detected only a few times. V is TRBV27 and J is TRBJ2-1; the D is unclear. CDR3 length equals 13 residues. V was shortened by 4 bases and J by 9 bases, with 13 bases between the two germline ends. CDR1 and CDR2 from the germline V gene are MNHEY and SMNVEV (reference sequence). The CDR3 loop is CASSSPPWGEQFF. The CDR3 bases are TGTGCCAGCAGTTCACCCCCTTGGGGTGAGCAGTTCTTC.

This clonotype was found many times. In DNA, the CDR3 is TGCAGCGTTTCGGGAACCGGGGAGCTGTTTTTT. As protein: CSVSGTGELFF. The chain joins TRBV29-1 to TRBJ2-2; D is perhaps TRBD2 (5 bases). In germline, CDR1 is SQVTM, CDR2 ANQGSEA. CDR3 length equals 11 residues. Between the trimmed V and J ends, which lost 5 bases and 5 bases, there was a span of 6 bases.

This sequence joins TRBV27 and TRBJ2-7; D remains unclear. The CDR3 has 13 residues. The germline V gene has CDR1 MNHEY and CDR2 SMNVEV (reference sequence). Trimming took off 2 bases at V and 5 bases at J, with 10 bases between the two ends. In DNA, the CDR3 is TGTGCCAGCAGTTTAGGTGGGTCTGACGAGCAGTACTTC. It translates to CASSLGGSDEQYF.

This clonotype appeared many times. The chain combines TRBV12-3 or TRBV12-4 with TRBJ1-2; a weak D match, TRBD1 (5 bases). Deletions cut 2 bases from V and 3 bases from J, with 13 bases between. This CDR3 is 15 amino acids long. The CDR3 nucleotides are TGTGCCAGCAGTTTACCAGGAGGGGATTACTATGGCTACACCTTC. Its translation: CASSLPGGDYYGYTF.

The rearrangement joins TRBV6-5 to TRBJ2-3, with 7 bases aligning to TRBD2. Per germline, CDR1 MNHEY and CDR2 SVGAGI. The CDR3 has 14 residues. V lost 2 bases, J lost 4 bases, and 3 bases stayed unmatched. CDR3 nucleotides: TGTGCCAGCAGTTACGCGGGAGATGCAGATACGCAGTATTTT. Its protein product is CASSYAGDADTQYF.

The V and J genes are TRBV13 and TRBJ1-5, with D hard to call. V was clipped by 5 bases and J by 7 bases, with 12 bases between them. Germline-derived CDR1 and CDR2 are PRHDT and FYEKMQ (reference sequence). This CDR3 has 13 amino acids. Written as DNA, the CDR3 is TGTGCCAGCAGCATACAGCGAAACCAGCCCCAGCATTTT. Translating gives CASSIQRNQPQHF.

This chain joins TRBV13 and TRBJ2-3; D call uncertain. V was clipped by 2 bases and J by 5 bases, with 8 bases between them. The CDR3 has 13 residues. Germline V gene lookup returns CDR1 PRHDT and CDR2 FYEKMQ (reference sequence). The CDR3 DNA follows: TGTGCCAGCAGCTTATTGGATTTAGATACGCAGTATTTT. Protein product: CASSLLDLDTQYF.